Listed below are T cell receptor beta chains from one sample, sequenced in a study of T cell responses to AZD1222 COVID-19 vaccine. TCRdb keeps only in-frame clones here, not all; method: immunoSEQ multiplex PCR. Seen here are about 97,000 clones, around 88% observed once, and the top ten hold approximately 7%. Here the sequenced sample was peripheral blood, taken on day 0 of AZD1222 vaccination. The receptors stem from an adult in good health. Both conserved end residues are part of each CDR3. The D gene is left open where the match is weak. Some rows mark clone size as missing; the rest say once, few, many or name a class of expanded clone.

d_call: -; v_call: TRBV7-8; j_call: TRBJ1-1; clone_size: -; cdr3_length: 16; cdr3_nt: TGTGCCAGCAGCTTAGCGGTGGTGGGGGCCCTCACTGAAGCTTTCTTT; cdr3_aa: CASSLAVVGALTEAFF
d_call: -; v_call: TRBV7-8; j_call: TRBJ1-2; clone_size: -; cdr3_length: 13; cdr3_nt: TGTGCCAGCAGCTTGGGCCTGAACTATGGCTACACCTTC; cdr3_aa: CASSLGLNYGYTF
d_call: -; v_call: TRBV5-1; j_call: TRBJ1-1; clone_size: -; cdr3_length: 14; cdr3_nt: TGCGCCAGCAGCTACGTATACATGAACACTGAAGCTTTCTTT; cdr3_aa: CASSYVYMNTEAFF
d_call: TRBD2; v_call: TRBV5-4; j_call: TRBJ2-5; clone_size: -; cdr3_length: 15; cdr3_nt: TGTGCCAGCAGCTTGGAGGTTAGCGGGGCTATGCCCCAGTACTTC; cdr3_aa: CASSLEVSGAMPQYF
d_call: -; v_call: TRBV4-2; j_call: TRBJ1-2; clone_size: -; cdr3_length: 16; cdr3_nt: TGTGCCAGCAGCCAAGTGAAGGGGCCCACTAACTATGGCTACACCTTC; cdr3_aa: CASSQVKGPTNYGYTF
d_call: -; v_call: TRBV24-1; j_call: TRBJ2-2; clone_size: -; cdr3_length: 16; cdr3_nt: TGTGCCACCAGTGATTGGGGAAGGGGGAACACCGGGGAGCTGTTTTTT; cdr3_aa: CATSDWGRGNTGELFF
d_call: -; v_call: TRBV18; j_call: TRBJ1-3; clone_size: -; cdr3_length: 15; cdr3_nt: TGTGCCAGCTCACCACCAGGAGGGCCTGGAAACACCATATATTTT; cdr3_aa: CASSPPGGPGNTIYF
d_call: -; v_call: TRBV11-1; j_call: TRBJ1-5; clone_size: -; cdr3_length: 14; cdr3_nt: TGTGCCAGCAGCTTAGGGGCAGGCAATCAGCCCCAGCATTTT; cdr3_aa: CASSLGAGNQPQHF
d_call: -; v_call: TRBV5-1; j_call: TRBJ1-6; clone_size: -; cdr3_length: 16; cdr3_nt: TGCGCCAGCAGCTTGGAATCGGCCAGAAATAATTCACCCCTCCACTTT; cdr3_aa: CASSLESARNNSPLHF
d_call: -; v_call: TRBV6-5; j_call: TRBJ1-5; clone_size: -; cdr3_length: 14; cdr3_nt: TGTGCCAGCAGCCCGACAGGAATCGGCCAGCCCCAGCATTTT; cdr3_aa: CASSPTGIGQPQHF
d_call: -; v_call: TRBV14; j_call: TRBJ2-2; clone_size: -; cdr3_length: 17; cdr3_nt: TGTGCCAGCAGCCATGGACCCCCATCCCCGGACACCGGGGAGCTGTTTTTT; cdr3_aa: CASSHGPPSPDTGELFF
d_call: -; v_call: TRBV3-1/TRBV3-2; j_call: TRBJ1-2; clone_size: -; cdr3_length: 14; cdr3_nt: TGTGCCAGCAGCCAGGGCGCGGCTAACTATGGCTACACCTTC; cdr3_aa: CASSQGAANYGYTF
d_call: -; v_call: TRBV11-3; j_call: TRBJ2-1; clone_size: -; cdr3_length: 15; cdr3_nt: TGTGCCAGCAGCTTAGGGGGTTGGGGTAACAATGAGCAGTTCTTC; cdr3_aa: CASSLGGWGNNEQFF
d_call: -; v_call: TRBV12-3/TRBV12-4; j_call: TRBJ1-1; clone_size: -; cdr3_length: 13; cdr3_nt: TGTGCCAGCAGTGCCGGGATGGTCACTGAAGCTTTCTTT; cdr3_aa: CASSAGMVTEAFF
d_call: TRBD2; v_call: TRBV4-3; j_call: TRBJ2-3; clone_size: -; cdr3_length: 17; cdr3_nt: TGCGCCAGCAGCCCGAGGTGGGGCGGGGGAGTTACAGATACGCAGTATTTT; cdr3_aa: CASSPRWGGGVTDTQYF
d_call: -; v_call: TRBV4-3; j_call: TRBJ2-3; clone_size: -; cdr3_length: 15; cdr3_nt: TGCGCCAGCAGCCAGACCGGGGGCCGCACAGATACGCAGTATTTT; cdr3_aa: CASSQTGGRTDTQYF
d_call: TRBD1; v_call: TRBV5-1; j_call: TRBJ2-7; clone_size: once; cdr3_length: 15; cdr3_nt: TGCGCCAGCAGCCACGGGACAGGGGGCGTAAGCGAGCAGTACTTC; cdr3_aa: CASSHGTGGVSEQYF
d_call: -; v_call: TRBV28; j_call: TRBJ2-7; clone_size: -; cdr3_length: 14; cdr3_nt: TGTGCCAGCAGTTTATCTTACACCATCTACGAGCAGTACTTC; cdr3_aa: CASSLSYTIYEQYF
d_call: -; v_call: TRBV6-4; j_call: TRBJ2-1; clone_size: -; cdr3_length: 21; cdr3_nt: TGTGCCAGCAGTGACCCAAAACGTCCCGGGACAGGTCGACGGGAGGACGGTGAGCAGTTCTTC; cdr3_aa: CASSDPKRPGTGRREDGEQFF
d_call: -; v_call: TRBV5-4; j_call: TRBJ2-5; clone_size: -; cdr3_length: 14; cdr3_nt: TGTGCCAGCAGCTTGCCAGGGGTTGGCGAGACCCAGTACTTC; cdr3_aa: CASSLPGVGETQYF
d_call: TRBD1; v_call: TRBV7-2; j_call: TRBJ1-1; clone_size: once; cdr3_length: 13; cdr3_nt: TGTGCCAGCAGCCATACAGGGGTAACTGAAGCTTTCTTT; cdr3_aa: CASSHTGVTEAFF
d_call: TRBD2; v_call: TRBV3-1/TRBV3-2; j_call: TRBJ2-1; clone_size: -; cdr3_length: 14; cdr3_nt: TGTGCCAGCAGCCAAGTGCGGGGGGCTGATGAGCAGTTCTTC; cdr3_aa: CASSQVRGADEQFF
d_call: -; v_call: TRBV7-9; j_call: TRBJ1-3; clone_size: -; cdr3_length: 16; cdr3_nt: TGTGCCAGCAGCTCAGGGATAAGGGCCTCTGGAAACACCATATATTTT; cdr3_aa: CASSSGIRASGNTIYF
d_call: TRBD1; v_call: TRBV5-1; j_call: TRBJ1-2; clone_size: -; cdr3_length: 15; cdr3_nt: TGCGCCAGCAGCTTGGCCCCGGACAGGGGATATGGCTACACCTTC; cdr3_aa: CASSLAPDRGYGYTF
d_call: -; v_call: TRBV4-2; j_call: TRBJ2-3; clone_size: -; cdr3_length: 16; cdr3_nt: TGTGCCAGCAGCCAATTCTTTGGTCAAGGGCGCGATACGCAGTATTTT; cdr3_aa: CASSQFFGQGRDTQYF
d_call: -; v_call: TRBV9; j_call: TRBJ1-6; clone_size: -; cdr3_length: 15; cdr3_nt: TGTGCCAGCAGCCCCCGTAGCTCCTATAATTCACCCCTCCACTTT; cdr3_aa: CASSPRSSYNSPLHF
d_call: -; v_call: TRBV6-5; j_call: TRBJ2-5; clone_size: -; cdr3_length: 16; cdr3_nt: TGTGCCAGCAGTTACTCTTTGACGGGGATCCAAGAGACCCAGTACTTC; cdr3_aa: CASSYSLTGIQETQYF
d_call: TRBD1; v_call: TRBV11-2; j_call: TRBJ2-7; clone_size: -; cdr3_length: 15; cdr3_nt: TGTGCCAGCAGCTACACGACAGGGGTCGCCTACGAGCAGTACTTC; cdr3_aa: CASSYTTGVAYEQYF
d_call: -; v_call: TRBV24-1; j_call: TRBJ1-2; clone_size: -; cdr3_length: 16; cdr3_nt: TGTGCCACCAGTGATTCACGGCAGTACGAGAACTATGGCTACACCTTC; cdr3_aa: CATSDSRQYENYGYTF
d_call: -; v_call: TRBV28; j_call: TRBJ2-7; clone_size: -; cdr3_length: 14; cdr3_nt: TGTGCCAGCAGTTTAGTAGAGCCGCAATACGAGCAGTACTTC; cdr3_aa: CASSLVEPQYEQYF
d_call: -; v_call: TRBV11-2; j_call: TRBJ1-4; clone_size: -; cdr3_length: 15; cdr3_nt: TGTGCCAGCAGCTTAGGAGTGTTGGGGGCTGAAAAACTGTTTTTT; cdr3_aa: CASSLGVLGAEKLFF
d_call: TRBD1; v_call: TRBV5-4; j_call: TRBJ1-6; clone_size: -; cdr3_length: 16; cdr3_nt: TGTGCCAGCAGCTCGACCAAACAGGGGCGGGATTCACCCCTCCACTTT; cdr3_aa: CASSSTKQGRDSPLHF
d_call: TRBD1; v_call: TRBV14; j_call: TRBJ2-1; clone_size: -; cdr3_length: 15; cdr3_nt: TGTGCCAGCAGCTCATGGACAGGGAACCTCATTGAGCAGTTCTTC; cdr3_aa: CASSSWTGNLIEQFF
d_call: -; v_call: TRBV13; j_call: TRBJ2-1; clone_size: -; cdr3_length: 12; cdr3_nt: TGTGCCAGCAGCTTAGAGTCCGATGAGCAGTTCTTC; cdr3_aa: CASSLESDEQFF
d_call: TRBD1; v_call: TRBV7-8; j_call: TRBJ1-5; clone_size: -; cdr3_length: 15; cdr3_nt: TGTGCCAGCAGCCCCCAACAGGGGAGCAATCAGCCCCAGCATTTT; cdr3_aa: CASSPQQGSNQPQHF
d_call: TRBD1; v_call: TRBV3-1/TRBV3-2; j_call: TRBJ1-1; clone_size: -; cdr3_length: 15; cdr3_nt: TGTGCCAGCAGCCCCGGGACAGGGGGCTTGGTTGAAGCTTTCTTT; cdr3_aa: CASSPGTGGLVEAFF
d_call: -; v_call: TRBV4-3; j_call: TRBJ2-5; clone_size: once; cdr3_length: 15; cdr3_nt: TGCGCCAGCAGCCTAAAAAACGAGGTTCAAGAGACCCAGTACTTC; cdr3_aa: CASSLKNEVQETQYF
d_call: -; v_call: TRBV12-1; j_call: TRBJ1-1; clone_size: -; cdr3_length: 14; cdr3_nt: TGTGCCAGCAGCCCCCCGGTATGGGACACTGAAGCTTTCTTT; cdr3_aa: CASSPPVWDTEAFF
d_call: TRBD1; v_call: TRBV29-1; j_call: TRBJ1-1; clone_size: -; cdr3_length: 15; cdr3_nt: TGCAGCGTCGGCAGGGACAGGGGGACGAACACTGAAGCTTTCTTT; cdr3_aa: CSVGRDRGTNTEAFF
d_call: -; v_call: TRBV5-1; j_call: TRBJ1-2; clone_size: -; cdr3_length: 17; cdr3_nt: TGCGCCAGCAGCTTGATGTCGATGGGGGCGCCAAACTATGGCTACACCTTC; cdr3_aa: CASSLMSMGAPNYGYTF
d_call: -; v_call: TRBV5-4; j_call: TRBJ1-1; clone_size: few; cdr3_length: 14; cdr3_nt: TGTGCCAGCAGCTTGGCTTGGGGGATCACTGAAGCTTTCTTT; cdr3_aa: CASSLAWGITEAFF
d_call: -; v_call: TRBV7-2; j_call: TRBJ2-5; clone_size: -; cdr3_length: 15; cdr3_nt: TGTGCCAGCAGCCCCCCTAGGGCTCGTCAAGAGACCCAGTACTTC; cdr3_aa: CASSPPRARQETQYF
d_call: -; v_call: TRBV28; j_call: TRBJ1-6; clone_size: few; cdr3_length: 13; cdr3_nt: TGTGCCAGCAGTCCCATCTATAATTCACCCCTCCACTTT; cdr3_aa: CASSPIYNSPLHF
d_call: -; v_call: TRBV19; j_call: TRBJ2-3; clone_size: -; cdr3_length: 15; cdr3_nt: TGTGCCAGTAGTATGTTTCGGACGTCCGAGCATACGCAGTATTTT; cdr3_aa: CASSMFRTSEHTQYF
d_call: -; v_call: TRBV27; j_call: TRBJ2-1; clone_size: -; cdr3_length: 14; cdr3_nt: TGTGCCAGCAGTCAAGACTCGCGGCGGCGTGAGCAGTTCTTC; cdr3_aa: CASSQDSRRREQFF
d_call: -; v_call: TRBV6-5; j_call: TRBJ2-2; clone_size: once; cdr3_length: 13; cdr3_nt: TGTGCCAGCAGGCAGGTGGAGACCGGGGAGCTGTTTTTT; cdr3_aa: CASRQVETGELFF
d_call: -; v_call: TRBV28; j_call: TRBJ2-7; clone_size: -; cdr3_length: 9; cdr3_nt: TGTGCCAGCGGTTACGAGCAGTACTTC; cdr3_aa: CASGYEQYF
d_call: -; v_call: TRBV6-5; j_call: TRBJ2-5; clone_size: few; cdr3_length: 15; cdr3_nt: TGTGCCAGCATCCTAAGGGGGGTAAGAGGGGAGACCCAGTACTTC; cdr3_aa: CASILRGVRGETQYF
d_call: -; v_call: TRBV28; j_call: TRBJ1-5; clone_size: -; cdr3_length: 14; cdr3_nt: TGTGCCAGCAGTTTATACGGTGACAATCAGCCCCAGCATTTT; cdr3_aa: CASSLYGDNQPQHF